The clone carrying this T cell receptor (beta chain) has ten or more counts. Its specificity is not known. This entry comes from a study of T cells in Graves' hyperthyroidism and ophthalmopathy. Points from the study as a whole: Ophthalmopathy stood apart from stable hyperthyroidism in a 13 V-J model. Most thyroid clonotypes with frequency above 0.001 were detected in blood.

Ophthalmopathy patients showed a Clinical Activity Score of at least 3, NOSPECS grade of at least 4 and duration under 3 months. Diagnoses rested on clinical symptoms, serum thyroxine and TRAb, thyroid ultrasound and orbital computed tomography. RNA transcripts yielded amplified TCR beta CDR3 regions. HTBI primers were employed in a first-round RT-PCR of the TCR CDR3. From the multiplex PCR reads, TCRdb called clonotypes with MiXCR, one entry per CDR3 protein. The sample lists a few hundred thousand distinct CDR3 sequences, roughly a sixth occurring once. Germline lookup yields CDR1 SGHAT and CDR2 FQNNGV. The CDR3 length is 16 residues. Trimming took 5 bases from V and 2 from J; bases not matched to a gene: 11.

Material: blood. The chain uses TRBV11-2 and TRBJ2-5; 7 bases align to TRBD1. This receptor was identified in a woman aged 40 to 50 with Graves' ophthalmopathy. The chain's CDR3 is CASSQTTGYGQETQYF. The DNA of the CDR3 is TGTGCCAGCAGCCAAACGACAGGGTACGGGCAAGAGACCCAGTACTTC. Based on the CDR3 plus reference TRBV11-2 and TRBJ2-5, the full variable domain is EAGVAQSPRYKIIEKRQSVAFWCNPISGHATLYWYQQILGQGPKLLIQFQNNGVVDDSQLPKDRFSAERLKGVDSTLKIQPAKLEDSAVYLCASSQTTGYGQETQYFGPGTRLLVL.